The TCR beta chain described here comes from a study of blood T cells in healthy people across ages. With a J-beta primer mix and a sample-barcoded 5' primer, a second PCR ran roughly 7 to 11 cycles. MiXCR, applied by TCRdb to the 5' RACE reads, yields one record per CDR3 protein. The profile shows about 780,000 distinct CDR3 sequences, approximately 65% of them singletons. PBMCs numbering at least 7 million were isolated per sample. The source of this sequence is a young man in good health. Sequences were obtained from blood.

In DNA form, the CDR3 reads TGTGCCAGCAGCTTAGGGGAAGGACTAGCGGGGGCCCGCGGAGATACGCAGTATTTT. Translated, it gives CASSLGEGLAGARGDTQYF. The gene calls are TRBV7-7 and TRBJ2-3; 13 nucleotides align to TRBD2. The junction had 12 bases not matched to a gene; V was cut back by 1 base and J by 5 bases. The length of the CDR3 is 19 residues. The germline CDR1 and CDR2 sequences are SSHAT and FNYEAQ (reference sequence).